The clone carrying this T cell receptor beta chain was counted only a few times. The antigen remains undetermined. The time point is: blood 2 weeks post-SBRT. Regarding treatment: 15 Gy SBRT to primary tumor, nephrectomy 4 weeks later. Radiation-treated patients gave blood at baseline, week 2 and week 4. The data originate from a study of radiation and T cells in renal cell carcinoma. This CDR3 comprises 11 residues. V was clipped by 4 bases and J by 9 bases, with 10 bases between them. Germline-derived CDR1 and CDR2 are SQVTM and ANQGSEA. Study-level findings and limits: Without pretreatment biopsies, baseline tumor clonotype presence was undetermined. In blood, top tumor clones expanded by 2 weeks, shrinking by 4.

Here immunoSEQ multiplex PCR was the method, and the copy in TCRdb shows in-frame clones only, minus some. This table holds almost 50,000 clones, 80% found once. The V and J genes are TRBV29-1 and TRBJ2-1; no clear D gene. This receptor was identified in a woman in her seventies with renal cell carcinoma. The sequencing used blood, collected from a patient whose treatment included radiotherapy and nephrectomy. DNA for the CDR3: TGCAGCGTTGGGGGTCAGAGTGAGCAGTTCTTC. Its protein is CSVGGQSEQFF.